This TCR beta chain was obtained from a study of blood T cell repertoires in COVID-19. Study-level information: The United States, Italy and Spain supplied acute and convalescent COVID-19 samples. T cells, B-cell-depleted T cells, or PBMCs supplied cDNA or gDNA.

Trimming removed 3 bases from V and 4 bases from J; junction bases left unmatched: 8. CDR3 length: 15 amino acids. The germline CDR1 and CDR2 sequences are ENHRY and SYGVKD. In the original processing: How many nucleated cells were present was estimated from reference gene primer amplification. This table comes from immunoSEQ multiplex PCR, and its TCRdb copy is limited to in-frame clones, with some not included. The V and J calls and clone size come from that table; D and trimming were worked out from the DNA. The sample records over 45,000 clones, roughly 80% being singletons. The sequenced sample was peripheral blood. The gene calls are TRBV10-3 and TRBJ1-1; 7 bases agree with TRBD1. The TCR comes from an older man with active COVID-19. In nucleotides, the CDR3 is TGTGCCATCAGTGAAACGAACAGGGGAGGCACTGAAGCTTTCTTT. Protein: CAISETNRGGTEAFF.